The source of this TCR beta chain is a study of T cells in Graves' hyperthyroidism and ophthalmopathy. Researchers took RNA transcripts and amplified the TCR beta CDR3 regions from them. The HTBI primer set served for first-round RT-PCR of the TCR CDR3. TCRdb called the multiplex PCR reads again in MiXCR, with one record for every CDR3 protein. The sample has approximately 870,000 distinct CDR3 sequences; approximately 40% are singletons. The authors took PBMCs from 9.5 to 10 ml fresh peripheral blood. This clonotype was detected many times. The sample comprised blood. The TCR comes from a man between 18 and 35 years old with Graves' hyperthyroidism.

The CDR3 is CASSEEAGQAFF. The DNA for the CDR3 is TGTGCCAGCAGCGAGGAGGCGGGTCAAGCTTTCTTT. The chain is built from TRBV9 and TRBJ1-1; D is uncertain. Germline values: CDR1 SGDLS, CDR2 YYNGEE. Deletions cut 3 bases from V and 9 bases from J, with 12 bases between. The length of the CDR3 is 12 residues.